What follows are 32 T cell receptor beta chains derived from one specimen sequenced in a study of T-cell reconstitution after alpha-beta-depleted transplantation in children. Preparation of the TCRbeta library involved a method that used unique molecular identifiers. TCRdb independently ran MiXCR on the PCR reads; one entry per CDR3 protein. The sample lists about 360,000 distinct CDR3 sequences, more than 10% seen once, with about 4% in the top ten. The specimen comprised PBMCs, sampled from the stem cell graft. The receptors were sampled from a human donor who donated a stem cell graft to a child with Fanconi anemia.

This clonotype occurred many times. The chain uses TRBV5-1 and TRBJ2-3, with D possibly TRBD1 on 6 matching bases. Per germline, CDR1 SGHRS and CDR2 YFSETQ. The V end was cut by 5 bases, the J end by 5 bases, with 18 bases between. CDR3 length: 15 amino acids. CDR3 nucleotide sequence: TGCGCCAGCAGGATGAGCCCCAGGGGAGAAGATACGCAGTATTTT. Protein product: CASRMSPRGEDTQYF.

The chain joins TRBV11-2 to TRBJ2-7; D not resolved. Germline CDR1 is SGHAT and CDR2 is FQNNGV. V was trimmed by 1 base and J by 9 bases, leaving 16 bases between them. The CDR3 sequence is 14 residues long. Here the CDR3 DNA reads TGTGCCAGCAGCTTAGTATTGGGCAGTGAGGTGCAGTACTTC. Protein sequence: CASSLVLGSEVQYF.

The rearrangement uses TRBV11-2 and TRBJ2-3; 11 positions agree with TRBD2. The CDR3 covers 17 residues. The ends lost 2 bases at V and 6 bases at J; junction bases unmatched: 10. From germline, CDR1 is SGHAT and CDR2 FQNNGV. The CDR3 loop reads CASSLKSSGGFRDTQYF. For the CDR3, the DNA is TGTGCCAGCAGCTTAAAGTCTAGCGGGGGGTTCCGGGATACGCAGTATTTT. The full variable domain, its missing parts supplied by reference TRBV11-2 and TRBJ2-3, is EAGVAQSPRYKIIEKRQSVAFWCNPISGHATLYWYQQILGQGPKLLIQFQNNGVVDDSQLPKDRFSAERLKGVDSTLKIQPAKLEDSAVYLCASSLKSSGGFRDTQYFGPGTRLTVL.

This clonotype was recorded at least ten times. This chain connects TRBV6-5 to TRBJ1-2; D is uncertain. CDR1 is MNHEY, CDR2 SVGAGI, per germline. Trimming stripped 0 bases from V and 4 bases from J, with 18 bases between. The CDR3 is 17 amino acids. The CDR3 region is CASSYSTSRRVVYGYTF. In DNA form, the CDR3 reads TGTGCCAGCAGTTACTCGACGTCTCGGAGGGTAGTCTATGGCTACACCTTC.

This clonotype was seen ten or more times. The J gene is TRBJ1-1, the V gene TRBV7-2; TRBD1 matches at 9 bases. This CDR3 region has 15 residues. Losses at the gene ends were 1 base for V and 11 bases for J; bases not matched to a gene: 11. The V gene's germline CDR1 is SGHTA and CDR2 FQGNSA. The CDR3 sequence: CASSLGPKGQGRAFF. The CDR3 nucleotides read TGTGCCAGCAGCTTAGGCCCGAAAGGACAGGGGCGGGCTTTCTTT.

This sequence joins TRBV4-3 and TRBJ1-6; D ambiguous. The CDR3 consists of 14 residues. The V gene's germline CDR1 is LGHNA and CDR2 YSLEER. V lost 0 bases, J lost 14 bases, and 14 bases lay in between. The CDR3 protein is CASSQDHRSVTLHF. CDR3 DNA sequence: TGCGCCAGCAGCCAAGATCATCGGTCAGTTACCCTCCACTTT.

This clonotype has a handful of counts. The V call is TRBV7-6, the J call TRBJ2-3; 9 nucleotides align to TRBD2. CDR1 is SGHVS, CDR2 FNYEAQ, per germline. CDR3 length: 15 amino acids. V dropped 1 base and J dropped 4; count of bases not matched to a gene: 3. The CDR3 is CASSLVPSGADTQYF. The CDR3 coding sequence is TGTGCCAGCAGCTTAGTGCCTAGCGGGGCAGATACGCAGTATTTT.

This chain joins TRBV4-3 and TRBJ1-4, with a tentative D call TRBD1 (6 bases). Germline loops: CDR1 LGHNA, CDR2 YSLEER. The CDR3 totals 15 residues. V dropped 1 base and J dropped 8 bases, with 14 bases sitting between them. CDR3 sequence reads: CASSQGTEFGEKLFF. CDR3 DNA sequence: TGCGCCAGCAGCCAAGGGACAGAGTTTGGGGAAAAACTGTTTTTT.

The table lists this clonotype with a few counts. CDR3 bases: TGCGCCAGCGGTGGGTCCTCTGGGGCCAACGTCCTGACTTTC. Translation: CASGGSSGANVLTF. The chain links TRBV5-1 to TRBJ2-6; D gene ambiguous. The CDR3 sequence is 14 residues long. V was trimmed by 7 bases and J by 0 bases, leaving 8 bases between them. From germline, CDR1 is SGHRS and CDR2 YFSETQ.

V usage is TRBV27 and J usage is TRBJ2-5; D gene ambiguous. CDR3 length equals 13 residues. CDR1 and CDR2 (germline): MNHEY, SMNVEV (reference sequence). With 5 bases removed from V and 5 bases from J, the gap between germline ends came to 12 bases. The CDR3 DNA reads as TGTGCCAGCAGTGAAAGGGTACGGGAGACCCAGTACTTC. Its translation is CASSERVRETQYF.

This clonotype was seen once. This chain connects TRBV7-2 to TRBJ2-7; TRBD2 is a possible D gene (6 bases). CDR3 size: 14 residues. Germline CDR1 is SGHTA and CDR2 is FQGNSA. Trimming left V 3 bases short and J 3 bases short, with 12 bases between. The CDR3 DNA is TGTGCCAGCAGCTTCACAGTCGGGAGCTACGAGCAGTACTTC. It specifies CASSFTVGSYEQYF. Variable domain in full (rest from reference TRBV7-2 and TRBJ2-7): GAGVSQSPSNKVTEKGKDVELRCDPISGHTALYWYRQSLGQGLEFLIYFQGNSAPDKSGLPSDRFSAERTGGSVSTLTIQRTQQEDSAVYLCASSFTVGSYEQYFGPGTRLTVT.

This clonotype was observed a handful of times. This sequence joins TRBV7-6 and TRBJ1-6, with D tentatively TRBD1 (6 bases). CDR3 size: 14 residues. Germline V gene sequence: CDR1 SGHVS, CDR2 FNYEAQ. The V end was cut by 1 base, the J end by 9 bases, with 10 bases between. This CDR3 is CASSLEGGPSPLHF. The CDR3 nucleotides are TGTGCCAGCAGCTTAGAAGGGGGTCCTTCACCCCTCCACTTT.

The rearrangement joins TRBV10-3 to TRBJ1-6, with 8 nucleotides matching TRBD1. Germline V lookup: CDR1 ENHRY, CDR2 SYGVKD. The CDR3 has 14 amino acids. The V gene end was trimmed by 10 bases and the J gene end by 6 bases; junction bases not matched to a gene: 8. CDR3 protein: CATARDRSNSPLHF. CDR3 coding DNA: TGTGCCACGGCCCGGGACAGGTCTAATTCACCCCTCCACTTT.

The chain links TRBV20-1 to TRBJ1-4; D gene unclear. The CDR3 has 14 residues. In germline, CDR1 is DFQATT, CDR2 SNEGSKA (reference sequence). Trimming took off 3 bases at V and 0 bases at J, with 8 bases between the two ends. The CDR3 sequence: CSASSGTTNEKLFF. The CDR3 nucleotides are TGCAGTGCTAGTTCGGGGACAACTAATGAAAAACTGTTTTTT.

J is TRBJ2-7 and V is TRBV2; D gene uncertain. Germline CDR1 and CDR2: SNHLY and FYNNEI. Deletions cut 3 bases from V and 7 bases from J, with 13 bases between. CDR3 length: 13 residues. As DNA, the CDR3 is TGTGCCAGCAGTGAGGAGAAGGTGGGGGAGCAGTACTTC. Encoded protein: CASSEEKVGEQYF.

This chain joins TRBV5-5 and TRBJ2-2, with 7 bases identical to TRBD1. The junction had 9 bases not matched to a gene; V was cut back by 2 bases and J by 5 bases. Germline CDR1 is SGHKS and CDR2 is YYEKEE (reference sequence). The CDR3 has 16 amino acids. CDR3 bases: TGTGCCAGCAGCTTAGGACAGGCGACACGGACCGGGGAGCTGTTTTTT. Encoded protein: CASSLGQATRTGELFF.

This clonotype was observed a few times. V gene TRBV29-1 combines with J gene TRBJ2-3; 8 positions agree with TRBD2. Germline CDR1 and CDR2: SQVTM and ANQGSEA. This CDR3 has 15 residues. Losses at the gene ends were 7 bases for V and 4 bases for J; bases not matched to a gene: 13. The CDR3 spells CSAMRAGARADTQYF. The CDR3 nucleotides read TGCAGCGCAATGAGAGCGGGGGCCAGGGCAGATACGCAGTATTTT.

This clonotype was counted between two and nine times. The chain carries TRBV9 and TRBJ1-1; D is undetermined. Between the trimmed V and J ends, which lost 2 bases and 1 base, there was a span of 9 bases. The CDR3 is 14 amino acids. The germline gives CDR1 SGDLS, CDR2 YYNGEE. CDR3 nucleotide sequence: TGTGCCAGCAGCGTTTGGACCTCGAACACTGAAGCTTTCTTT. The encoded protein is CASSVWTSNTEAFF.

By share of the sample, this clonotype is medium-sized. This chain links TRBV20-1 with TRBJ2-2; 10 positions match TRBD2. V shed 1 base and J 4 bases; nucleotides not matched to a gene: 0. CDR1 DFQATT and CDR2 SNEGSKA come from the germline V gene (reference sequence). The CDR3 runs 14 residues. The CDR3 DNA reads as TGCAGTGCTAGAGGACTAGCGGGCACCGGGGAGCTGTTTTTT. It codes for CSARGLAGTGELFF.

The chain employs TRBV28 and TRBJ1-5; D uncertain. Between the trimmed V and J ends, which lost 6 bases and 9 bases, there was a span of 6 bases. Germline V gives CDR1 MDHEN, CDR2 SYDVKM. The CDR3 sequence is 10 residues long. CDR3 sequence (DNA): TGTGCCAGCAGCAATGGGCCCCAGCATTTT. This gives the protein CASSNGPQHF.

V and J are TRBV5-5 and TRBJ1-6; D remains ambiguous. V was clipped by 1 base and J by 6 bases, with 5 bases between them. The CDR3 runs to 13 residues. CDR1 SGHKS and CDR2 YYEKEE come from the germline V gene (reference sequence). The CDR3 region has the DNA TGTGCCAGCAGCTTGAATTCTAATTCACCCCTCCACTTT. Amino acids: CASSLNSNSPLHF. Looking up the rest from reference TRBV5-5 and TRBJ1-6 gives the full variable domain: DAGVTQSPTHLIKTRGQQVTLRCSPISGHKSVSWYQQVLGQGPQFIFQYYEKEERGRGNFPDRFSARQFPNYSSELNVNALLLGDSALYLCASSLNSNSPLHFGNGTRLTVT.

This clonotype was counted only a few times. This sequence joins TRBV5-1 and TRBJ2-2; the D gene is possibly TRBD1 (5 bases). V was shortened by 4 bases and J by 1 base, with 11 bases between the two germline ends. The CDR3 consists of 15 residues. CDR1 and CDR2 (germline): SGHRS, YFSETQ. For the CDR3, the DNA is TGCGCCAGCAGCAGGACAAGTCGGAACACCGGGGAGCTGTTTTTT. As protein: CASSRTSRNTGELFF.

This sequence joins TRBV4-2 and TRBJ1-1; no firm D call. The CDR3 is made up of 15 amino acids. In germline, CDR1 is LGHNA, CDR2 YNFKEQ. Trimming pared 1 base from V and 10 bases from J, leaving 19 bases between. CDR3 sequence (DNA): TGTGCCAGCAGCCAAGGAAGCACCGGGAGGCTAGGAGCTTTCTTT. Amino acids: CASSQGSTGRLGAFF.

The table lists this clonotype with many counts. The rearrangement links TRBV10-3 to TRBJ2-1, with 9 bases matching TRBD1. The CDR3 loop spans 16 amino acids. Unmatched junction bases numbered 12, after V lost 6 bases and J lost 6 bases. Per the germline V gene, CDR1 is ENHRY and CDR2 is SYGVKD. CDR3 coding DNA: TGTGCCATCAGGATGGGACAGGGTTTGGTAGGCAATGAGCAGTTCTTC. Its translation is CAIRMGQGLVGNEQFF.

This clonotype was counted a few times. CDR3 in amino acids: CASSSNEQYGYTF. DNA for the CDR3: TGTGCCAGCAGTTCTAATGAGCAGTATGGCTACACCTTC. The chain has TRBV6-5 and TRBJ1-2; D not certain. This CDR3 has 13 amino acids. Trimming shortened V by 4 bases and J by 5 bases, and 11 bases separated the two germline ends. Germline V CDR1 and CDR2: MNHEY, SVGAGI.

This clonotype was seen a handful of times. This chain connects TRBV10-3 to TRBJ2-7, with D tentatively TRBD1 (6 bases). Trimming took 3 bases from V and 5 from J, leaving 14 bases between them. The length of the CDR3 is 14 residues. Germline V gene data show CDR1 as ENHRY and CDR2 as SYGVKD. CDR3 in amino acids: CAISDGGRANEQYV. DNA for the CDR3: TGTGCCATCAGTGATGGGGGCAGAGCCAACGAGCAGTACGTC.

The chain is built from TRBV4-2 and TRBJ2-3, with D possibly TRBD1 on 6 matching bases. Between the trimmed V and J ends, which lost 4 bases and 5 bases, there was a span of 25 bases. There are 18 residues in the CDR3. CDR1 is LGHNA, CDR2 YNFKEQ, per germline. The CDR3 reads CASSRLFRDTRWGDTQYF. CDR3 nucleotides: TGTGCCAGCAGCCGTTTATTCCGGGACACCCGCTGGGGAGATACGCAGTATTTT.

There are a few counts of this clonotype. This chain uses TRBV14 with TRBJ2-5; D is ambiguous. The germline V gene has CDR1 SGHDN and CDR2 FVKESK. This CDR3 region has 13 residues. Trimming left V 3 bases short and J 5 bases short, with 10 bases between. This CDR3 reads CASSQNFYETQYF. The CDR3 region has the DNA TGTGCCAGCAGCCAGAACTTCTATGAGACCCAGTACTTC.

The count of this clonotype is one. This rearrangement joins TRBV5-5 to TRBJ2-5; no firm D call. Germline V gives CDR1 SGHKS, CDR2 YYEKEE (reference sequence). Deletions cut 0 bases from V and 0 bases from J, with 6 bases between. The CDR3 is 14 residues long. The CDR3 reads CASSLAADQETQYF. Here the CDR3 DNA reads TGTGCCAGCAGCTTGGCGGCAGACCAAGAGACCCAGTACTTC.

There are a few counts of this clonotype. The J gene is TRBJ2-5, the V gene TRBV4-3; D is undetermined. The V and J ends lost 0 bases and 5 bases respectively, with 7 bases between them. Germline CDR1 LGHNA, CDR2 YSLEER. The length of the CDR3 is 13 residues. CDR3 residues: CASSQDLAETQYF. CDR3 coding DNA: TGCGCCAGCAGCCAAGATCTGGCTGAGACCCAGTACTTC.

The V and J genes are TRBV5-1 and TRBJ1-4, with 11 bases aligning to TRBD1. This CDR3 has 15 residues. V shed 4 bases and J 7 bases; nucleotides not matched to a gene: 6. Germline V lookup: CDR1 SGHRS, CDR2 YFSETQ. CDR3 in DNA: TGCGCCAGCAGCAAGGACAGGGGGCGGGGTGAAAAACTGTTTTTT. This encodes CASSKDRGRGEKLFF.

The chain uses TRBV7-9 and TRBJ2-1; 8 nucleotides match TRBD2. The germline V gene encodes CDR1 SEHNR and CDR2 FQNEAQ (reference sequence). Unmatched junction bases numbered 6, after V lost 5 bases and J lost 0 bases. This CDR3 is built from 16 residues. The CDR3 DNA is TGTGCCAGCAGCGAGAAGCGGGGGAGCTCCTACAATGAGCAGTTCTTC. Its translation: CASSEKRGSSYNEQFF.